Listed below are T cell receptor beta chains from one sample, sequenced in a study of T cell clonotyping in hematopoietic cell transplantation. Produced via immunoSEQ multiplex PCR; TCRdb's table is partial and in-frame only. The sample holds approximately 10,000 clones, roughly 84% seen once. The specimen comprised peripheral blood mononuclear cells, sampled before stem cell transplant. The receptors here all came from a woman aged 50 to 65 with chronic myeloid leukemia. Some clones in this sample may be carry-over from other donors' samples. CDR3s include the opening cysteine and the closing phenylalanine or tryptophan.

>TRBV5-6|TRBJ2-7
CASSVTTGGMYEQYF
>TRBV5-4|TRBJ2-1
CASSTGLDDNEQFF
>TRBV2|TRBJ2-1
CASRWGLALDNEQFF
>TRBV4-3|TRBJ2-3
CASSQGVKTDTQYF
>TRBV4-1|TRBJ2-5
CASSHARGRAGETQYF
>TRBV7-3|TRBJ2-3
CASSQFASEADTQYF
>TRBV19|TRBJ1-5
CASSIPGPTGGNQPQHF
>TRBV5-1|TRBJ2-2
CASSFSSAGELFF
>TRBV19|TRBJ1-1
CASSIQQGNTEAFF
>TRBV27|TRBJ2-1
CASRPLGGGSYNEQFF
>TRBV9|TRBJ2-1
CASSVVGTSVVNEQFF
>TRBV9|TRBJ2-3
CASSVEGTTDTQYF
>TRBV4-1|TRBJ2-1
CASSNRLAGGLGQFF
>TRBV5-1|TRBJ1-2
CASRLDISDLFFYGYTF
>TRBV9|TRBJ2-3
CASSVDTSRDTQYF
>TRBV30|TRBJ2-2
CAWSRDRAGELFF
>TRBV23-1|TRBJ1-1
CASSQEGRNGEMNTEAFF
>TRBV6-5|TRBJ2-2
CASSFHRGRTGELFF
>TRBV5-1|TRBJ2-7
CASSLGAGGPYEQYF
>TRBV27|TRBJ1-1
CASSHQGARWNTEAFF
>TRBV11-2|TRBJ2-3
CASRLQGSPSDTQYF
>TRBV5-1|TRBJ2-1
CASSYQTLYNEQFF
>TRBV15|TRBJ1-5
CATSRDVLRNQPQHF
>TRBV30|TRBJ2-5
CAWSGGSGVGETQYF
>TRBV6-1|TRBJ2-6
CASSESLSGANVLTF
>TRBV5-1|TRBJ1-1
CASSLTWTGDLGEAFF
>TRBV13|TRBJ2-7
CASSPEGLKAYEQYF
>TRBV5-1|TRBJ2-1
CASRDGTGGGYNEQFF
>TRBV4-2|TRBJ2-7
CASSQELAGSEQYF
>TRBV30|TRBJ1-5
CAWSVLFNQPQHF
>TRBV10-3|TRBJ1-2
CAISGRDTYGYTF
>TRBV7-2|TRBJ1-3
CASSTPGRAGNTIYF
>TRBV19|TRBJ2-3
CASSRGSHTDTQYF
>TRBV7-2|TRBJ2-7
CASSPWDTSYEQYF
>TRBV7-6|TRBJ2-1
CASSLEPGQIMNEQFF
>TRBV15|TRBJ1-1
CAAGSLTNTEAFF
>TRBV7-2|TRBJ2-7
CASSFRLSSLAGGAEQYF
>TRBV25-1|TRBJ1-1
CASSGTGTMNTEAFF
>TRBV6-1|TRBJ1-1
CASRRGTGITEAFF
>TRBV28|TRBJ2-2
CASSTGGANLPGELFF
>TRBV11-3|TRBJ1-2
CASSLASKQGHYGYTF
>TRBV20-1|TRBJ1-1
CSCMNTEAFF
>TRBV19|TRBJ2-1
CASSLGLAAYNEQFF
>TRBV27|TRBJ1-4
CASSLNPGTGYEKLFF
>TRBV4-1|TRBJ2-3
CASSWGLAGADTQYF
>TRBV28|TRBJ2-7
CASSPWTSGRATYEQYF
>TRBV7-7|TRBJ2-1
CASSLGQLQVADEQFF
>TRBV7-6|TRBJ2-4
CASSGDRGDF
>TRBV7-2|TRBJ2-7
CASSALAGVTYEQYF
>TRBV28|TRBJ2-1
CAIQRTSAYNEQFF
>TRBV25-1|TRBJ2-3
CASLRLTSGSADTQYF
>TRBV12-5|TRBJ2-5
CASGLVAGQFQETQYF
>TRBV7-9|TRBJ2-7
CASSLAGQGHEQYF